This passage covers 31 T cell receptor beta chains from one sample sequenced in a study of cytomegalovirus exposure and HLA in healthy donors. Primers: 60 Vbeta forward and 13 Jbeta reverse. The repertoire was sequenced with immunoSEQ multiplex PCR; TCRdb's copy has only in-frame clones and lacks some. The table shows approximately 94,000 clones, with 76% occurring only once. The sample taken for sequencing was PBMCs. These receptors originate from a man aged 25-45 years in good health and CMV-seropositive.

The gene calls are TRBV4-2 and TRBJ2-5; TRBD1 matches at 11 bases. There are 16 residues in the CDR3. With V trimmed by 1 base and J by 4 bases, 5 bases remained unmatched. CDR1 LGHNA and CDR2 YNFKEQ come from the germline V gene. The CDR3 protein is CASSQGGQGGGETQYF. DNA for the CDR3: TGTGCCAGCAGCCAAGGGGGACAGGGGGGGGGAGAGACCCAGTACTTC.

On this clone: Germline is not matched at one junction end, which may reflect a read error. The chain employs TRBV7-9 and TRBJ2-7; TRBD1 matches 7 bases. Per the germline V gene, CDR1 is SEHNR and CDR2 is FQNEAQ (reference sequence). The CDR3 totals 12 residues. CDR3 in DNA: TGTTCCAGCAGCCTAACAGGGGCCGAGCAGTACTTC. It encodes CSSSLTGAEQYF.

The chain uses TRBV27 and TRBJ2-2; 9 bases map to TRBD2. CDR1 and CDR2 from the germline V gene are MNHEY and SMNVEV (reference sequence). Trimming at V came to 7 bases and at J to 5 bases, leaving 17 bases not matched to a gene. The CDR3 extends over 18 amino acids. The CDR3 DNA reads as TGTGCCAGCACCAAGTCAGGTAGCGGGAGATATTTGACCGGGGAGCTGTTTTTT. This encodes CASTKSGSGRYLTGELFF.

The chain carries TRBV7-9 and TRBJ2-5; tentative D call: TRBD2 (5 bases). V shed 3 bases and J shed 11 bases, with 16 bases lying between them. CDR1 and CDR2 from the germline V gene are SEHNR and FQNEAQ (reference sequence). This CDR3 region has 13 residues. The CDR3 region is CASSLTGSWEQYF. The DNA for the CDR3 is TGTGCCAGCAGCTTGACGGGATCCTGGGAGCAGTACTTC.

V and J are TRBV15 and TRBJ1-1; D uncertain. Deletions cut 0 bases from V and 10 bases from J, with 12 bases between. The germline CDR1 and CDR2 sequences are LNHNV and YYDKDF (reference sequence). The CDR3 contains 13 residues. CDR3 amino acids: CATSRDLTAGAFF. For the CDR3, the DNA is TGTGCCACCAGCAGAGATTTAACAGCGGGAGCTTTCTTT. Full variable domain (rest looked up from reference TRBV15 and TRBJ1-1): DAMVIQNPRYQVTQFGKPVTLSCSQTLNHNVMYWYQQKSSQAPKLLFHYYDKDFNNEADTPDNFQSRRPNTSFCFLDIRSPGLGDTAMYLCATSRDLTAGAFFGQGTRLTVV.

The V gene is TRBV28, the J gene TRBJ1-2; weak D call: TRBD1 (5 bases). This CDR3 has 16 residues. Trimming left V 0 bases short and J 1 base short, with 12 bases between. Germline V lookup: CDR1 MDHEN, CDR2 SYDVKM. DNA of the CDR3: TGTGCCAGCAGTTTATGGCCCAGGGTGGATAACTATGGCTACACCTTC. Its translation is CASSLWPRVDNYGYTF.

The chain links TRBV19 to TRBJ2-1, with a weak D call TRBD2 (6 bases). Trimming left V 7 bases short and J 0 bases short, with 10 bases between. The length of the CDR3 is 14 residues. Germline V gene sequence: CDR1 LNHDA, CDR2 SQIVND (reference sequence). CDR3 coding DNA: TGTGCCAGTACCCTGGGAGGCTCCTACAATGAGCAGTTCTTC. Translation: CASTLGGSYNEQFF.

The chain links TRBV28 to TRBJ2-7; 9 bases align to TRBD2. V lost 5 bases and J lost 6; bases outside the gene matches: 5. CDR1 and CDR2 from the germline V gene are MDHEN and SYDVKM. This CDR3 region has 13 residues. CDR3 region: CASSTAGGLEQYF. The DNA for the CDR3 is TGTGCCAGCAGTACTGCGGGAGGGCTCGAGCAGTACTTC.

This chain joins TRBV7-8 and TRBJ2-6, with D possibly matching TRBD2 (7 bases). Per germline, CDR1 SGHVS and CDR2 FQNEAQ. CDR3 length: 19 amino acids. With 0 bases removed from V and 0 bases from J, the gap between germline ends came to 15 bases. CDR3 amino acids: CASSLASRGGPSGANVLTF. The DNA of the CDR3 is TGTGCCAGCAGCTTAGCGAGTAGGGGGGGCCCCTCTGGGGCCAACGTCCTGACTTTC.

The rearrangement joins TRBV11-2 to TRBJ2-1, with 9 bases matching TRBD2. This CDR3 comprises 15 residues. CDR1 and CDR2 (germline): SGHAT, FQNNGV. V lost 3 bases and J lost 6; bases outside the gene matches: 6. The CDR3 loop reads CASSLSAGGRNEQFF. For the CDR3, the DNA is TGTGCCAGCAGCTTGTCCGCGGGAGGGCGCAATGAGCAGTTCTTC. The entire variable domain, with the rest obtained from reference TRBV11-2 and TRBJ2-1, is as follows: EAGVAQSPRYKIIEKRQSVAFWCNPISGHATLYWYQQILGQGPKLLIQFQNNGVVDDSQLPKDRFSAERLKGVDSTLKIQPAKLEDSAVYLCASSLSAGGRNEQFFGPGTRLTVL.

For this clone: One junction end disagrees with the germline gene, perhaps due to a read error. The chain links TRBV19 to TRBJ2-6; weak D call: TRBD2 (5 bases). This CDR3 comprises 14 residues. Per germline, CDR1 LNHDA and CDR2 SQIVND (reference sequence). This CDR3 is CASSVGVRASVLTF. The DNA of the CDR3 is TGTGCCAGTAGCGTCGGGGTTAGGGCCAGCGTCCTGACTTTC.

J is TRBJ1-2 and V is TRBV28, with 7 nucleotides matching TRBD1. The trim removed 5 bases at V and 5 bases at J, leaving 11 bases unmatched. The CDR3 is made up of 15 amino acids. CDR1 is MDHEN, CDR2 SYDVKM, per germline. CDR3 bases: TGTGCCAGCAGTCCTTCGGGACAGTGGGGGTATGGCTACACCTTC. Protein sequence: CASSPSGQWGYGYTF.

V gene TRBV11-2 combines with J gene TRBJ2-5; 8 bases agree with TRBD2. Per the germline V gene, CDR1 is SGHAT and CDR2 is FQNNGV. Trimming at V came to 4 bases and at J to 5 bases, leaving 12 bases not matched to a gene. The CDR3 has 16 amino acids. CDR3 DNA: TGTGCCAGCAGCTCCCAAGGGCGGCCGGGAGGGGAGACCCAGTACTTC. Translating gives CASSSQGRPGGETQYF.

V and J are TRBV5-8 and TRBJ1-5; a possible D gene is TRBD1 (5 bases). Per the germline V gene, CDR1 is SGHTS and CDR2 is YDEGEE. V lost 1 base and J 6 bases, leaving 20 bases between the germline ends. The CDR3 sequence is 17 residues long. In nucleotides, the CDR3 is TGTGCCAGCAGCTTGTTCGGTACACGGGGGATTGGTCAGCCCCAGCATTTT. Amino acid sequence: CASSLFGTRGIGQPQHF.

This clone was detected only a few times. The chain has TRBV15 and TRBJ1-4; 7 positions match TRBD1. J lost 7 bases, V lost 6 bases, and 8 bases had no gene match. Germline CDR1 reads LNHNV; CDR2 reads YYDKDF (reference sequence). The CDR3 is made up of 14 amino acids. CDR3: CATRRQGGGEKLFF. The CDR3 DNA reads TGTGCCACCAGAAGACAGGGCGGTGGTGAAAAACTGTTTTTT.

This clone appeared a few times. This rearrangement joins TRBV7-2 to TRBJ1-4, with D tentatively TRBD1 (5 bases). Germline V gene data show CDR1 as SGHTA and CDR2 as FQGNSA. The CDR3 spans 15 residues. Trimming shortened V by 4 bases and J by 5 bases, and 14 bases separated the two germline ends. In DNA form, the CDR3 reads TGTGCCAGCAGCTCAGACAGTTCCCTCAATGAAAAACTGTTTTTT. As protein: CASSSDSSLNEKLFF.

V usage is TRBV11-2 and J usage is TRBJ2-5; D is uncertain. CDR3 length: 12 amino acids. Per germline, CDR1 SGHAT and CDR2 FQNNGV. The V end lost 4 bases, the J end lost 5 bases, and 8 bases lay between the germline ends. DNA of the CDR3: TGTGCCAGCAGCTCCTCTGCGGAGACCCAGTACTTC. It codes for CASSSSAETQYF.

This chain uses TRBV6-6 with TRBJ2-7; tentative D call: TRBD2 (6 bases). The CDR3 runs to 11 residues. Germline V CDR1 and CDR2: MNHNY, SVGAGI (reference sequence). The CDR3 reads CASGGSYEQYF. As DNA, the CDR3 is TGTGCTTCAGGAGGGAGCTACGAGCAGTACTTC.

V is TRBV7-9 and J is TRBJ1-2, with 7 nucleotides matching TRBD1. CDR1 and CDR2 from the germline V gene are SEHNR and FQNEAQ (reference sequence). The length of the CDR3 is 12 residues. CDR3 residues: CSTGTDRWGYTF. The CDR3 DNA is TGTTCCACAGGGACAGATCGCTGGGGCTACACCTTC.

This CDR3 reads CASSLTGGSGANVLTF. The CDR3 DNA is TGTGCCAGCAGTCTGACAGGGGGGTCCGGGGCCAACGTCCTGACTTTC. The chain recombines TRBV7-8 with TRBJ2-6, with 9 positions matching TRBD1. The CDR3 contains 16 residues. With V trimmed by 6 bases and J by 4 bases, 7 bases remained unmatched. The germline V gene encodes CDR1 SGHVS and CDR2 FQNEAQ.

V gene TRBV7-3 combines with J gene TRBJ2-5; 10 bases align to TRBD2. Trimming at V came to 5 bases and at J to 4 bases, leaving 10 bases not matched to a gene. The CDR3 is 16 amino acids. Germline CDR1 and CDR2: SGHTA and FQGTGA. CDR3 DNA sequence: TGTGCCAGCAGCCGACAAGCGGGAGGGGGTCGAGAGACCCAGTACTTC. Translating gives CASSRQAGGGRETQYF.

This clone occurred once. The V and J genes are TRBV7-6 and TRBJ1-2; D remains unclear. Germline loops: CDR1 SGHVS, CDR2 FNYEAQ. The CDR3 runs 14 residues. V gave up 1 base and J gave up 4 bases, with 10 bases separating them. This CDR3 is CASSLDRGGYGYTF. The CDR3, as DNA: TGTGCCAGCAGCTTAGATCGGGGAGGCTATGGCTACACCTTC. Variable domain in full (rest from reference TRBV7-6 and TRBJ1-2): GAGVSQSPRYKVTKRGQDVALRCDPISGHVSLYWYRQALGQGPEFLTYFNYEAQQDKSGLPNDRFSAERPEGSISTLTIQRTEQRDSAMYRCASSLDRGGYGYTFGSGTRLTVV.

This clone was seen only once. The chain carries TRBV6-6 and TRBJ2-7, with 13 bases matching TRBD2. With 4 bases clipped from V and 6 bases from J, the junction kept 3 bases outside the gene matches. CDR1 and CDR2 (germline): MNHNY, SVGAGI (reference sequence). The CDR3 loop spans 14 amino acids. CDR3 DNA: TGTGCCAGCAGTTCACTAGCGGGAGGGAGCGAGCAGTACTTC. Translated, it gives CASSSLAGGSEQYF.

The chain employs TRBV10-3 and TRBJ1-5; 10 bases align to TRBD1. CDR1 and CDR2 (germline): ENHRY, SYGVKD. This CDR3 has 14 residues. J gave up 3 bases and V 10 bases, and 6 bases lay outside the gene matches. The CDR3 loop is CASAGTGDNQPQHF. DNA for the CDR3: TGTGCCAGCGCAGGGACAGGGGACAATCAGCCCCAGCATTTT.

The genes are TRBV7-2 and TRBJ2-2; 8 nucleotides match TRBD2. Looked up from germline, CDR1 is SGHTA and CDR2 is FQGNSA. CDR3 length: 14 amino acids. V lost 7 bases, J lost 5 bases, and 6 bases stayed unmatched. The CDR3: CASNSPGGTGELFF. CDR3 coding DNA: TGTGCCAGCAACTCCCCGGGGGGGACCGGGGAGCTGTTTTTT.

V is TRBV2 and J is TRBJ2-3; 8 bases are a match to TRBD2. Germline CDR1 SNHLY, CDR2 FYNNEI. The CDR3 consists of 15 residues. V lost 4 bases to trimming and J lost 6 bases; unmatched junction nucleotides: 9. As DNA, the CDR3 is TGTGCCAGCAGTGGGGGGAGCGGGAGATGGGATACGCAGTATTTT. Its protein is CASSGGSGRWDTQYF.

This clone was picked up one time. The J gene is TRBJ1-5, the V gene TRBV6-1; D unresolved. V gave up 6 bases and J gave up 3 bases, with 12 bases separating them. The CDR3 is made up of 14 amino acids. CDR1 MNHNS and CDR2 SASEGT come from the germline V gene. The CDR3 region has the DNA TGTGCCAGCAGCCTGGACGGGAACAATCAGCCCCAGCATTTT. As protein: CASSLDGNNQPQHF.

This clone showed up just once. The chain recombines TRBV30 with TRBJ2-3; D is possibly TRBD2 (6 bases). CDR1 is GTSNPN and CDR2 is SVGIG in the germline V gene (reference sequence). V was pared by 1 base and J by 7 bases, with 24 bases between. CDR3 length equals 17 residues. The CDR3 DNA follows: TGTGCCTGGAGTGCGGGGGACGGGACTCCTCTTAGGAATACGCAGTATTTT. It encodes CAWSAGDGTPLRNTQYF.

The chain joins TRBV5-1 to TRBJ2-3, with 7 bases that match TRBD2. The CDR3 loop spans 16 amino acids. Germline CDR1 is SGHRS and CDR2 is YFSETQ. The ends lost 3 bases at V and 6 bases at J; junction bases unmatched: 13. CDR3 region: CASSYGGISGGDTQYF. The DNA of the CDR3 is TGCGCCAGCAGCTACGGGGGGATTTCTGGCGGGGATACGCAGTATTTT.

CDR3 region: CASRPGLAGHHQYF. In nucleotides, the CDR3 is TGTGCCAGCAGGCCGGGACTAGCGGGACACCATCAGTACTTC. The chain couples TRBV2 to TRBJ2-4; the match to TRBD2 covers 13 bases. This CDR3 is 14 amino acids long. The germline V gene has CDR1 SNHLY and CDR2 FYNNEI. The trim removed 6 bases at V and 12 bases at J, leaving 8 bases unmatched.

This clone was picked up one time. The chain combines TRBV2 with TRBJ1-1, with TRBD1 as a possible D gene (5 bases). From germline, CDR1 is SNHLY and CDR2 FYNNEI. The ends were cut back, 2 bases at V and 7 bases at J, with 8 bases in the middle. This CDR3 is built from 12 residues. CDR3: CASSEMGLEAFF. The CDR3 bases are TGTGCCAGCAGTGAAATGGGACTTGAAGCTTTCTTT. The full variable domain, its missing parts supplied by reference TRBV2 and TRBJ1-1, is EPEVTQTPSHQVTQMGQEVILRCVPISNHLYFYWYRQILGQKVEFLVSFYNNEISEKSEIFDDQFSVERPDGSNFTLKIRSTKLEDSAMYFCASSEMGLEAFFGQGTRLTVV.